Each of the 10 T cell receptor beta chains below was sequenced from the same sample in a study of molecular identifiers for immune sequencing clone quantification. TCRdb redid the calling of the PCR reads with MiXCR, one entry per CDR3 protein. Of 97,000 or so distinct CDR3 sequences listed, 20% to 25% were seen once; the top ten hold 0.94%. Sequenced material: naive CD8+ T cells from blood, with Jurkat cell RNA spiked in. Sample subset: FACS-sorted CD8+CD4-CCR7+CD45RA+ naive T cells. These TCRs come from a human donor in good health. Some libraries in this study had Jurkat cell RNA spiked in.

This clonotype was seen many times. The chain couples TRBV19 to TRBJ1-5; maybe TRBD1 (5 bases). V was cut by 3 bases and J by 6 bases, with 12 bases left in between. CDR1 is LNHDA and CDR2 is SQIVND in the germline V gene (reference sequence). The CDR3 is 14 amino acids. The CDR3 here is CASSIQGMSQPQHF. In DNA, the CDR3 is TGTGCCAGTAGTATCCAGGGAATGAGTCAGCCCCAGCATTTT.

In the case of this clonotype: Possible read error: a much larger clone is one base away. The CDR3 loop is CAGSPGTDYEQYF. CDR3 sequence (DNA): TGTGCCGGCAGCCCTGGGACGGACTACGAGCAGTACTTC. V and J are TRBV4-2 and TRBJ2-7, with D possibly called TRBD1 or TRBD2 (5 bases each). The CDR3 has 13 amino acids. Germline CDR1 reads LGHNA; CDR2 reads YNFKEQ.

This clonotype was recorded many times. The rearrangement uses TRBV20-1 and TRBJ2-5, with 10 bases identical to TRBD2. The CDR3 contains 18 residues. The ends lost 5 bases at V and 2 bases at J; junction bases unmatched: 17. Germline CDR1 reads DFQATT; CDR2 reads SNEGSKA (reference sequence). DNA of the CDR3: TGCAGTGCTGTCAATCTAGCGGGGGCCACCGAGTCACAAGAGACCCAGTACTTC. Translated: CSAVNLAGATESQETQYF.

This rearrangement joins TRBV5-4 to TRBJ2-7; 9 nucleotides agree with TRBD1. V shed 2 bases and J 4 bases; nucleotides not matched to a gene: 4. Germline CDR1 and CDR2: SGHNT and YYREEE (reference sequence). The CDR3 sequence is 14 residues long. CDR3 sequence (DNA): TGTGCCAGCAGCTTAGGGACAGGGATATACGAGCAGTACTTC. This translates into CASSLGTGIYEQYF.

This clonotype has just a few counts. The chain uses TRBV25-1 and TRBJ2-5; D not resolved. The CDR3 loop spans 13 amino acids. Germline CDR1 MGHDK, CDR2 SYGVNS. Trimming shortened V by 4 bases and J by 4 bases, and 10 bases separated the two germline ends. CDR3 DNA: TGTGCCAGCAGTGGCTACCTACTAGAGACCCAGTACTTC. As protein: CASSGYLLETQYF. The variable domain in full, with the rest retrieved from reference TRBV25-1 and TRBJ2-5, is EADIYQTPRYLVIGTGKKITLECSQTMGHDKMYWYQQDPGMELHLIHYSYGVNSTEKGDLSSESTVSRIRTEHFPLTLESARPSHTSQYLCASSGYLLETQYFGPGTRLLVL.

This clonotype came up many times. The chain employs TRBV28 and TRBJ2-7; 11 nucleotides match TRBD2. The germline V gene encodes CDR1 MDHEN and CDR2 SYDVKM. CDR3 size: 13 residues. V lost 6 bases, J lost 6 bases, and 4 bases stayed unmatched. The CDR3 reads CASSLGLAGEQYF. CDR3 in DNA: TGTGCCAGCAGCCTCGGACTAGCGGGCGAGCAGTACTTC.

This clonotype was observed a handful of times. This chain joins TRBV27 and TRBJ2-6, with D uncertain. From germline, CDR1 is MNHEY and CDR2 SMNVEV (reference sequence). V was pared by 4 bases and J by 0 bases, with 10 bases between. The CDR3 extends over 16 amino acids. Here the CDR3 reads CASSSTESSGANVLTF. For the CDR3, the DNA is TGTGCCAGCAGTTCAACCGAAAGCTCTGGGGCCAACGTCCTGACTTTC. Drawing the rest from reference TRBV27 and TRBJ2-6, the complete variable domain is EAQVTQNPRYLITVTGKKLTVTCSQNMNHEYMSWYRQDPGLGLRQIYYSMNVEVTDKGDVPEGYKVSRKEKRNFPLILESPSPNQTSLYFCASSSTESSGANVLTFGAGSRLTVL.

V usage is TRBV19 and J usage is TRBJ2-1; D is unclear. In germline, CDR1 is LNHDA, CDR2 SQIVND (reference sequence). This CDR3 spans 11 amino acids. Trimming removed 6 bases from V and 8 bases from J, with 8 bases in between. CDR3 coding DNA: TGTGCCAGTAGCCATACGGATGAGCAGTTCTTC. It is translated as CASSHTDEQFF.

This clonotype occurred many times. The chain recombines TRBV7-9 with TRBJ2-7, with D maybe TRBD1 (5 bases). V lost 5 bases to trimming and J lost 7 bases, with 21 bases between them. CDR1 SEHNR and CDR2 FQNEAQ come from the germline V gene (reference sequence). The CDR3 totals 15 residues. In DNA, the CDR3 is TGTGCCAGCAGCCCCATCTCTGGGGCGGTAGGGGAGCAGTACTTC. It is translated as CASSPISGAVGEQYF.

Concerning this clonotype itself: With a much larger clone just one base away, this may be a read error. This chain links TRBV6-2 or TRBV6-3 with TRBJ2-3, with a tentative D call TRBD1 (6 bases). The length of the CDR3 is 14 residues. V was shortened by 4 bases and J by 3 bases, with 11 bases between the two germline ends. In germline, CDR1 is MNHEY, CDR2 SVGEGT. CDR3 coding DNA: TGTGCCAGCAGTTGGGACAAGGGGACAGATACGCAGTATTTT. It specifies CASSWDKGTDTQYF.